This TCR delta chain was sequenced for a study of delta chains in infants with herpesvirus infections. Study information: A Ugandan infant cohort was followed from birth for primary CMV. A public fetal Vdelta1/Vgamma8 clonotype was sought in postnatally CMV-infected infants.

This clone is deemed medium-sized. Its antigen is as yet unknown. PBMC RNA was reverse transcribed using gamma-chain- and delta-chain-specific primers. TCRdb fed the RT-PCR reads to CATT. Of under 1,500 delta-chain clones listed, 33% are singletons. General study results and limits: The study lacked race- and environment-matched controls and was small. Only the first time point after infection showed the public clonotype.

V shed 9 bases and J 1 base; nucleotides not matched to a gene: 27. The CDR3 runs to 22 residues. Germline loops: CDR1 TSWWSYY, CDR2 QGS. The TCR was taken from a human donor who was a Ugandan infant, either HIV-exposed or HIV-unexposed (not recorded which). The sample was peripheral blood, taken at time point 2 of longitudinal follow-up. The chain combines TRDV1 with TRDJ1; 12 bases map to TRDD3. The CDR3 sequence: CALGATRTGWYWGILATDKLIF. DNA of the CDR3: TGTGCTCTCGGAGCAACCAGGACCGGCTGGTACTGGGGGATACTCGCCACCGATAAACTCATCTTT.